The 18 T cell receptor beta chains reported below all come from one sample, sequenced in a study of blood T cell repertoires in COVID-19. Method: immunoSEQ multiplex PCR; TCRdb's copy keeps in-frame clones and lacks some. The sample yields 450,000 or so clones, about 87% seen once. The source material was peripheral blood. The source of these receptors is a man younger than 35 with COVID-19, enrolled during active disease.

This sequence joins TRBV27 and TRBJ2-7; D is undetermined. This CDR3 spans 13 amino acids. V was trimmed by 4 bases and J by 6 bases, leaving 13 bases between them. Looked up from germline, CDR1 is MNHEY and CDR2 is SMNVEV (reference sequence). For the CDR3, the DNA is TGTGCCAGCAGTTGGTCAGGCAACCCCGAGCAGTACTTC. Translated: CASSWSGNPEQYF.

In DNA, the CDR3 is TGTGCCAGCAGCGAAACGACGACTTTCTACGAGCAGTACTTC. It specifies CASSETTTFYEQYF. V usage is TRBV5-8 and J usage is TRBJ2-7; D is uncertain. V was pared by 4 bases and J by 3 bases, with 14 bases between. Germline CDR1 is SGHTS and CDR2 is YDEGEE. There are 14 residues in the CDR3.

The chain carries TRBV5-1 and TRBJ2-3; no firm D call. The CDR3 runs 12 residues. Germline CDR1 reads SGHRS; CDR2 reads YFSETQ. The V end lost 3 bases, the J end lost 2 bases, and 4 bases lay between the germline ends. The CDR3 region has the DNA TGCGCCAGCAGCTCACACACAGATACGCAGTATTTT. It yields the protein CASSSHTDTQYF.

Here the CDR3 DNA reads TGCAGCGGGGGGGCAGGAGAGACCCAGTACTTC. Its translation: CSGGAGETQYF. This chain joins TRBV29-1 and TRBJ2-5, with D tentatively TRBD1 or TRBD2 (6 bases each). There are 11 residues in the CDR3. Germline V gives CDR1 SQVTM, CDR2 ANQGSEA. V dropped 7 bases and J dropped 4 bases, with 10 bases sitting between them.

The genes are TRBV11-2 and TRBJ1-5; a weak D match, TRBD1 (5 bases). Trimming stripped 0 bases from V and 6 bases from J, with 9 bases between. This CDR3 is 14 amino acids long. CDR1 is SGHAT and CDR2 is FQNNGV in the germline V gene. The CDR3 nucleotides are TGTGCCAGCAGCTTAGAACCCGGGGGTCAGCCCCAGCATTTT. Protein sequence: CASSLEPGGQPQHF.

V gene TRBV4-1 combines with J gene TRBJ2-1; 7 positions agree with TRBD1. The CDR3 spans 15 residues. Trimming cost V 5 bases and J 6 bases; bases outside gene matches: 10. The germline V gene has CDR1 MGHRA and CDR2 YSYEKL. The CDR3 reads CASSEQGRNFNEQFF. CDR3 nucleotide sequence: TGCGCCAGCAGCGAACAGGGGCGAAACTTCAATGAGCAGTTCTTC.

V and J are TRBV4-2 and TRBJ2-7; D remains ambiguous. V lost 1 base, J lost 6 bases, and 10 bases lay in between. CDR1 and CDR2 (germline): LGHNA, YNFKEQ. This CDR3 is 13 amino acids long. Here the CDR3 reads CASSQGMSPEQYF. Written as DNA, the CDR3 is TGTGCCAGCAGCCAAGGTATGAGTCCCGAGCAGTACTTC.

The rearrangement joins TRBV7-3 to TRBJ1-1; 9 nucleotides line up with TRBD1. The CDR3 sequence is 14 residues long. Unmatched junction bases numbered 2, after V lost 4 bases and J lost 2 bases. The germline CDR1 and CDR2 sequences are SGHTA and FQGTGA. Here the CDR3 reads CASSSTGGNTEAFF. Written as DNA, the CDR3 is TGTGCCAGCAGCTCAACAGGGGGCAACACTGAAGCTTTCTTT.

J is TRBJ2-7 and V is TRBV10-3, with TRBD1 as a possible D gene (5 bases). The CDR3 spans 13 residues. Trimming took off 7 bases at V and 2 bases at J, with 12 bases between the two ends. Germline V CDR1 and CDR2: ENHRY, SYGVKD. The DNA of the CDR3 is TGTGCCATCAAGACAGACCTCACCTACGAGCAGTACTTC. This sequence encodes CAIKTDLTYEQYF.

The chain joins TRBV4-2 to TRBJ2-7; 7 positions agree with TRBD2. Looked up from germline, CDR1 is LGHNA and CDR2 is YNFKEQ. The CDR3 contains 14 residues. Trimming at V came to 2 bases and at J to 1 base, leaving 2 bases not matched to a gene. CDR3 sequence (DNA): TGTGCCAGCAGCCAACTAGCGGTTTCCTACGAGCAGTACTTC. Its translation is CASSQLAVSYEQYF.

A single count supports this clone. The V gene is TRBV3-1 (or the pseudogene TRBV3-2), the J gene TRBJ2-1, with 9 positions matching TRBD1. With V trimmed by 3 bases and J by 5 bases, 5 bases remained unmatched. CDR1 is LGHDT, CDR2 YNNKEL, per germline (reference sequence). This CDR3 has 15 amino acids. CDR3 coding DNA: TGTGCCAGCAGCCACTGGGACAGGGATAACAATGAGCAGTTCTTC. As protein: CASSHWDRDNNEQFF.

CDR3 DNA sequence: TGTGCCAGCAGCTTAGTCCAGGGACAGGGCTTCTACGAGCAGTACTTC. As protein: CASSLVQGQGFYEQYF. The chain employs TRBV7-2 and TRBJ2-7, with 9 bases fitting TRBD1. The germline CDR1 and CDR2 sequences are SGHTA and FQGNSA. With 1 base clipped from V and 3 bases from J, the junction kept 7 bases outside the gene matches. This CDR3 has 16 residues.

V gene TRBV7-9 combines with J gene TRBJ2-5; TRBD1 is a possible D gene (5 bases). V shed 7 bases and J shed 3 bases, with 18 bases lying between them. The CDR3 spans 15 residues. CDR1 SEHNR and CDR2 FQNEAQ come from the germline V gene (reference sequence). The CDR3 loop is CASTNYRQTEETQYF. The CDR3, as DNA: TGTGCCAGCACCAATTACCGACAGACAGAAGAGACCCAGTACTTC.

Here the CDR3 reads CASSQDRGNGYTF. The CDR3 DNA reads as TGTGCCAGCAGCCAGGACAGGGGCAATGGCTACACCTTC. The chain is built from TRBV6-5 and TRBJ1-2; the match to TRBD1 covers 9 bases. The CDR3 covers 13 residues. J was trimmed by 6 bases and V by 6 bases; bases with no gene match: 5. CDR1 is MNHEY, CDR2 SVGAGI, per germline.

The chain recombines TRBV12-3 or TRBV12-4 with TRBJ1-1; tentatively, D is TRBD1 (6 bases). The CDR3 runs 11 residues. Trimming shortened V by 8 bases and J by 6 bases, and 10 bases separated the two germline ends. CDR3 nucleotides: TGTGCCAGCCGTTACAGGGCTGAAGCTTTCTTT. Its translation: CASRYRAEAFF.

The chain employs TRBV19 and TRBJ1-1; TRBD1 matches at 7 bases. V was pared by 10 bases and J by 4 bases, with 3 bases of the junction left unmatched. There are 11 residues in the CDR3. Germline V gene data show CDR1 as LNHDA and CDR2 as SQIVND (reference sequence). CDR3: CAISGGTEAFF. The CDR3 DNA follows: TGTGCCATATCAGGGGGCACTGAAGCTTTCTTT.

The chain carries TRBV5-4 and TRBJ2-2; TRBD2 matches 10 bases. The germline V gene has CDR1 SGHNT and CDR2 YYREEE (reference sequence). The J segment lost 3 bases and the V segment lost 3 bases, leaving 14 bases of the junction unmatched. CDR3 size: 19 residues. The CDR3 is CASSSTLGSGRRDTGELFF. The CDR3 DNA reads TGTGCCAGCAGCTCCACTCTGGGTAGCGGGAGGAGAGACACCGGGGAGCTGTTTTTT.

This chain connects TRBV27 to TRBJ2-2, with TRBD2 as a possible D gene (6 bases). The CDR3 is made up of 15 amino acids. Germline V CDR1 and CDR2: MNHEY, SMNVEV (reference sequence). Trimming left V 2 bases short and J 6 bases short, with 13 bases between. The CDR3: CASSLAGTGSGELFF. The CDR3 region has the DNA TGTGCCAGCAGTTTAGCGGGAACGGGTTCCGGGGAGCTGTTTTTT.